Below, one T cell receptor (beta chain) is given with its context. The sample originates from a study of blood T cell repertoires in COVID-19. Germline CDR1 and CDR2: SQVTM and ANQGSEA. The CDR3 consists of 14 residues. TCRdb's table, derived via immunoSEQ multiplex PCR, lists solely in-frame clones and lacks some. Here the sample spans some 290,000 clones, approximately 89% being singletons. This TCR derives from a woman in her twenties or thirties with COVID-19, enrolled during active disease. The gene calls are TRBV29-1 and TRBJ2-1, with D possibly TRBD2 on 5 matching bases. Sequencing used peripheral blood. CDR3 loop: CSIVGRNSYNEQFF. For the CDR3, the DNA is TGCAGTATTGTAGGGAGAAACTCCTACAATGAGCAGTTCTTC.